This T cell receptor (beta chain) was recovered during a study of long-term antiretroviral therapy in people with HIV. This CDR3 region has 14 residues. V gave up 4 bases and J gave up 4 bases; unmatched junction bases: 0. The germline V gene encodes CDR1 MGHDK and CDR2 SYGVNS. General study findings and limits: The clones with expansion before ART were dominant in the repertoire at all time points.

Regarding this clone: Its antigen is unidentified.

The assay used was immunoSEQ (version v3.0), run at survey level. The table came from immunoSEQ multiplex PCR; TCRdb's copy has only in-frame clones and leaves some out. This sample yields 35,000 to 45,000 clones, of which under 85% are seen a single time; about 5.9% belongs to the top ten. The input for sequencing was unsorted PBMCs, taken 1 year after starting antiretroviral therapy. V and J are TRBV25-1 and TRBJ2-1; 11 nucleotides agree with TRBD2. This receptor was identified in a man younger than 35 with HIV. The CDR3 here is CASSGTSGYNEQFF. CDR3 in DNA: TGTGCCAGCAGTGGGACTAGCGGGTACAATGAGCAGTTCTTC. The full variable domain, completed using reference TRBV25-1 and TRBJ2-1, is EADIYQTPRYLVIGTGKKITLECSQTMGHDKMYWYQQDPGMELHLIHYSYGVNSTEKGDLSSESTVSRIRTEHFPLTLESARPSHTSQYLCASSGTSGYNEQFFGPGTRLTVL.